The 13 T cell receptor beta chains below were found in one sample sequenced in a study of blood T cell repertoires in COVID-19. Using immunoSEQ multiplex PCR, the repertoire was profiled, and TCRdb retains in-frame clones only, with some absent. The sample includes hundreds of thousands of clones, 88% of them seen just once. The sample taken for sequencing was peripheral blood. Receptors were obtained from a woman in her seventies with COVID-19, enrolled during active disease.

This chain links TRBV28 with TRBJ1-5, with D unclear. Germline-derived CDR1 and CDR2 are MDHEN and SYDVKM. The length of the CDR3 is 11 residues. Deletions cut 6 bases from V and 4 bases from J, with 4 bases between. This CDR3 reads CASSQNQPQHF. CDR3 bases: TGTGCCAGCAGCCAAAATCAGCCCCAGCATTTT.

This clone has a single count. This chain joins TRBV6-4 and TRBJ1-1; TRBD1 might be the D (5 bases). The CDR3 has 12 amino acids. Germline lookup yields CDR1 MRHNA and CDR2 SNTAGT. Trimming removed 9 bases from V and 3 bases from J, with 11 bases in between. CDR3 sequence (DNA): TGTGCCAGACTGGAAGGGGACACTGAAGCTTTCTTT. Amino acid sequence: CARLEGDTEAFF.

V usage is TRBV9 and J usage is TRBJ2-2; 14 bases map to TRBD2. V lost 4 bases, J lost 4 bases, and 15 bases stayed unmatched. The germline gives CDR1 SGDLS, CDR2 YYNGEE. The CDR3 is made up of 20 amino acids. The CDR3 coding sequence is TGTGCCAGCAGCATAACGGCTATCCCAGGGACTAGCGGGAGCACCGGGGAGCTGTTTTTT. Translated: CASSITAIPGTSGSTGELFF.

The CDR3 DNA sequence: TGCAGCGTTGGGAGGGGTAGCAATCAGCCCCAGCATTTT. It is translated as CSVGRGSNQPQHF. This chain links TRBV29-1 with TRBJ1-5, with TRBD1 as a possible D gene (5 bases). Germline CDR1 and CDR2: SQVTM and ANQGSEA. Trimming cost V 4 bases and J 0 bases, with 7 bases left between them. The CDR3 runs 13 residues.

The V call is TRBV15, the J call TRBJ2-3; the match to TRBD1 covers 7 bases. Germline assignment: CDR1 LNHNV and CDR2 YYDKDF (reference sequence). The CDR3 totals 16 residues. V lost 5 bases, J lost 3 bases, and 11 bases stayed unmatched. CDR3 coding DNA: TGTGCCACCAGCCGAACCAGGGGGATCGGAACAGATACGCAGTATTTT. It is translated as CATSRTRGIGTDTQYF.

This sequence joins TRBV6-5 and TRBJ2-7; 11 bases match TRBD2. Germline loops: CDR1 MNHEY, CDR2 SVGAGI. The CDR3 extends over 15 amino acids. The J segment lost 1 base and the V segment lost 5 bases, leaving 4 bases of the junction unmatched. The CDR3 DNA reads TGTGCCAGCAGTCAGTCTAGCGGGGGGTCCTACGAGCAGTACTTC. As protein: CASSQSSGGSYEQYF.

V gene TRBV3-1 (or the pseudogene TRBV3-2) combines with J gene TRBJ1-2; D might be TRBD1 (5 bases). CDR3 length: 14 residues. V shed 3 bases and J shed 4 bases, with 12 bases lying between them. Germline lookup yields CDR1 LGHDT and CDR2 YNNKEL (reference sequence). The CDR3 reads CASSHLEGAYGYTF. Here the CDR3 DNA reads TGTGCCAGCAGCCATCTGGAAGGGGCCTATGGCTACACCTTC.

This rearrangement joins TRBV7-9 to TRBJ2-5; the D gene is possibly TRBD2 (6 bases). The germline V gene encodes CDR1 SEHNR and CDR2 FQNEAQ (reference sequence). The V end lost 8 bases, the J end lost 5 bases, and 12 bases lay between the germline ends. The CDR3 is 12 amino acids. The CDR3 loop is CASLGAGETQYF. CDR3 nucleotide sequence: TGTGCCAGCCTAGGAGCGGGTGAGACCCAGTACTTC.

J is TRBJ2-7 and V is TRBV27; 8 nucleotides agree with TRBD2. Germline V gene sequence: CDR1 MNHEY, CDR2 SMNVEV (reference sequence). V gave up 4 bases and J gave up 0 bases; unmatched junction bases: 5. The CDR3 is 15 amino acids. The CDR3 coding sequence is TGTGCCAGCAGTTATACCGGGACTAGCTCCTACGAGCAGTACTTC. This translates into CASSYTGTSSYEQYF.

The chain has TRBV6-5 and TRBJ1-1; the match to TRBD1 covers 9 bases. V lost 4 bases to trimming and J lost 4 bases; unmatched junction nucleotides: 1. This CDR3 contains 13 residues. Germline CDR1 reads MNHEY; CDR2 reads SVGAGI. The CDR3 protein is CASSSDRGTEAFF. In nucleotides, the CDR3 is TGTGCCAGCAGTTCGGACAGGGGCACTGAAGCTTTCTTT.

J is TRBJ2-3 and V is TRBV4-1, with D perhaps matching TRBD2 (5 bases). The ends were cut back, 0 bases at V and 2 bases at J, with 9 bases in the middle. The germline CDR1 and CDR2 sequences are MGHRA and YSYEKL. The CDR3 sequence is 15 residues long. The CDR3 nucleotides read TGCGCCAGCAGCCAAGACAGGACTTTCACAGATACGCAGTATTTT. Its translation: CASSQDRTFTDTQYF.

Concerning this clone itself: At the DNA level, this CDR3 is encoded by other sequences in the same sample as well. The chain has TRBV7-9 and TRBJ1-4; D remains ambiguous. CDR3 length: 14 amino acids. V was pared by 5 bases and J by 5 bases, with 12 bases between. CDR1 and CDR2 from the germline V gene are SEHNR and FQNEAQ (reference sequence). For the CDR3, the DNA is TGTGCCAGCAGCCTGGGAGGTTCAAATGAAAAACTGTTTTTT. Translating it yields CASSLGGSNEKLFF.

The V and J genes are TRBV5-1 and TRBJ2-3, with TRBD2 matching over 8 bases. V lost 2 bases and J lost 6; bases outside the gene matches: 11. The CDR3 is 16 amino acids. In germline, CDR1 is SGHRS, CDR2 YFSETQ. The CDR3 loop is CASSLISGMGADTQYF. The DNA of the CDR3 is TGCGCCAGCAGCTTAATTAGCGGGATGGGAGCGGATACGCAGTATTTT. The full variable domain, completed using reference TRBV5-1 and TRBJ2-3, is KAGVTQTPRYLIKTRGQQVTLSCSPISGHRSVSWYQQTPGQGLQFLFEYFSETQRNKGNFPGRFSGRQFSNSRSEMNVSTLELGDSALYLCASSLISGMGADTQYFGPGTRLTVL.